This T cell receptor beta chain emerged from a study of T cell responses to AZD1222 COVID-19 vaccine. Study conclusions and caveats: Without day 14 samples, only post-peak T cell repertoires were studied. Only 5 or 6 AZD1222 recipients were seropositive at baseline.

Points on this clone: Its target is not known.

Germline CDR1 reads PRHDT; CDR2 reads FYEKMQ (reference sequence). The CDR3 has 17 residues. Trimming at V came to 5 bases and at J to 0 bases, leaving 7 bases not matched to a gene. The table came from immunoSEQ multiplex PCR; TCRdb's copy has only in-frame clones and leaves some out. The sample records about 160,000 clones, roughly nine tenths being singletons. The sample was peripheral blood, taken on day 0 of AZD1222 vaccination. The V and J genes are TRBV13 and TRBJ2-3; 11 nucleotides align to TRBD1. This TCR was sampled from an adult in good health. This CDR3 reads CASSLPGTGGSTDTQYF. The CDR3 DNA follows: TGTGCCAGCAGCCTTCCTGGGACAGGGGGTAGCACAGATACGCAGTATTTT. The full variable domain, its missing parts supplied by reference TRBV13 and TRBJ2-3, is AAGVIQSPRHLIKEKRETATLKCYPIPRHDTVYWYQQGPGQDPQFLISFYEKMQSDKGSIPDRFSAQQFSDYHSELNMSSLELGDSALYFCASSLPGTGGSTDTQYFGPGTRLTVL.